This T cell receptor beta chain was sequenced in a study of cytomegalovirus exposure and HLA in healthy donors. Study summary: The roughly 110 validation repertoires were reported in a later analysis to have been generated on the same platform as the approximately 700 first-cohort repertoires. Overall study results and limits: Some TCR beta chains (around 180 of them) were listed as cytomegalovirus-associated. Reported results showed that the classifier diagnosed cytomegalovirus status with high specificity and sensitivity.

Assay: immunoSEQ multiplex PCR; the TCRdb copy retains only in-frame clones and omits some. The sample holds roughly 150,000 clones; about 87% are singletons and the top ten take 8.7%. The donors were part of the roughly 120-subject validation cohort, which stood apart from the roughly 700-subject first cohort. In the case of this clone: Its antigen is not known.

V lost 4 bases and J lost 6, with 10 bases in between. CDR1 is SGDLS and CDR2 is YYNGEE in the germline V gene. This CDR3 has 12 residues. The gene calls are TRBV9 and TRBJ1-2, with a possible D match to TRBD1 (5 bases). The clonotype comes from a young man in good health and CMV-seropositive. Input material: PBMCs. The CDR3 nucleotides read TGTGCCAGCAGCCCCGGGGGGAATGGCTACACCTTC. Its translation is CASSPGGNGYTF.